The 19 T cell receptor beta chains below were found in one sample sequenced in a study of beta chain features in type 1 diabetes. Study findings and constraints: In every one of the four CD4+ subsets, TCRB CDR3s were moderately but significantly shorter in Type 1 diabetes patients.

These receptors' antigens are unknown. As every portion of the isolated RNA was reverse transcribed, the sequencing read expressed TCRB transcripts. Assay: immunoSEQ multiplex PCR; the TCRdb copy retains only in-frame clones and omits some. The data contain over 100,000 clones, about a sixth of them singletons. Material for sequencing was central memory CD4+ T cells from blood. The receptors here all came from a man aged 30 to 45 with type 1 diabetes.

As concerns this clone: Its ends do not fully match the called genes, so a read error is possible. The chain joins TRBV7-7 to TRBJ2-5; tentatively, D is TRBD1 or TRBD2 (6 bases each). The CDR3 is 13 residues long. Germline V gives CDR1 SSHAT, CDR2 FNYEAQ (reference sequence). CDR3 bases: TGTGCTAGCAGCTTAGGGGGGAGGGAGACCCAGTACTTC. The encoded protein is CASSLGGRETQYF.

Ten or more counts support this clone. The chain recombines TRBV25-1 with TRBJ2-1; D may correspond to TRBD1 or TRBD2 (6 bases each). Between the trimmed V and J ends, which lost 6 bases and 8 bases, there was a span of 11 bases. Germline V CDR1 and CDR2: MGHDK, SYGVNS. There are 12 residues in the CDR3. The CDR3 DNA reads as TGTGCCAGCAGGTCCGGGGGCGATGAGCAGTTCTTC. It is translated as CASRSGGDEQFF.

This clone was found a few times. This chain uses TRBV7-6 with TRBJ2-3; D unresolved. V was pared by 2 bases and J by 2 bases, with 8 bases between. The CDR3 extends over 14 amino acids. Germline assignment: CDR1 SGHVS and CDR2 FNYEAQ. CDR3 bases: TGTGCCAGCAGCTTAACGCAGGACACAGATACGCAGTATTTT. Translation: CASSLTQDTDTQYF. Based on the CDR3 plus reference TRBV7-6 and TRBJ2-3, the full variable domain is GAGVSQSPRYKVTKRGQDVALRCDPISGHVSLYWYRQALGQGPEFLTYFNYEAQQDKSGLPNDRFSAERPEGSISTLTIQRTEQRDSAMYRCASSLTQDTDTQYFGPGTRLTVL.

This chain uses TRBV27 with TRBJ2-5, with 7 bases that match TRBD1. Germline-derived CDR1 and CDR2 are MNHEY and SMNVEV (reference sequence). The CDR3 contains 14 residues. J was trimmed by 4 bases and V by 6 bases; bases with no gene match: 8. CDR3 nucleotide sequence: TGTGCCAGCAGCCAAGCCCGACAGGGAGAGACCCAGTACTTC. Translated: CASSQARQGETQYF.

This clone was seen only a few times. The chain joins TRBV7-2 to TRBJ1-2, with a weak D call TRBD1 (5 bases). This CDR3 has 12 amino acids. Looked up from germline, CDR1 is SGHTA and CDR2 is FQGNSA. V dropped 5 bases and J dropped 8 bases, with 12 bases sitting between them. This CDR3 reads CASSPPGKGYTF. The CDR3, as DNA: TGTGCCAGCAGCCCCCCAGGGAAAGGCTACACCTTC.

The J gene is TRBJ1-4, the V gene TRBV30; D might be TRBD1 (6 bases). Trimming removed 2 bases from V and 2 bases from J, with 9 bases in between. The germline V gene encodes CDR1 GTSNPN and CDR2 SVGIG (reference sequence). This CDR3 has 14 amino acids. The CDR3 loop is CAWSTGSTNEKLFF. The CDR3 DNA follows: TGTGCCTGGAGTACAGGGTCCACTAATGAAAAACTGTTTTTT.

This clone was seen a few times. The J gene is TRBJ2-7, the V gene TRBV6-1; D gene unclear. CDR3 length: 12 amino acids. Trimming took off 4 bases at V and 2 bases at J, with 6 bases between the two ends. Germline CDR1 MNHNS, CDR2 SASEGT. CDR3 residues: CASSGRTYEQYF. The CDR3 DNA reads as TGTGCCAGCAGTGGCAGGACCTACGAGCAGTACTTC.

V is TRBV11-1 and J is TRBJ1-2; D gene ambiguous. V lost 6 bases and J 8 bases, leaving 7 bases between the germline ends. This CDR3 is 10 amino acids long. CDR1 and CDR2 (germline): SGHAT, FQDESV (reference sequence). CDR3 sequence (DNA): TGTGCCAGCAGTCAGTCGGGCTACACCTTC. It codes for CASSQSGYTF. Combining the CDR3 with reference TRBV11-1 and TRBJ1-2 gives the whole variable domain EAEVAQSPRYKITEKSQAVAFWCDPISGHATLYWYRQILGQGPELLVQFQDESVVDDSQLPKDRFSAERLKGVDSTLKIQPAELGDSAMYLCASSQSGYTFGSGTRLTVV.

V and J are TRBV11-2 and TRBJ2-5, with 7 bases lining up with TRBD2. Germline lookup yields CDR1 SGHAT and CDR2 FQNNGV. Trimming removed 8 bases from V and 1 base from J; junction bases left unmatched: 10. The CDR3 contains 15 residues. CDR3 bases: TGTGCCAGCGGCGGACTAACGGGGGGCCAAGAGACCCAGTACTTC. It yields the protein CASGGLTGGQETQYF.

This sequence joins TRBV30 and TRBJ1-2, with a weak D call TRBD1 (6 bases). The germline V and J ends were trimmed by 5 bases and 0 bases, with 13 bases remaining between them. Germline values: CDR1 GTSNPN, CDR2 SVGIG (reference sequence). This CDR3 has 14 residues. The CDR3 sequence: CAWSGGPANYGYTF. Here the CDR3 DNA reads TGTGCCTGGTCCGGGGGCCCGGCTAACTATGGCTACACCTTC.

V gene TRBV9 combines with J gene TRBJ1-2; D gene ambiguous. The germline V and J ends were trimmed by 0 bases and 5 bases, with 23 bases remaining between them. Germline CDR1 and CDR2: SGDLS and YYNGEE. The CDR3 totals 18 residues. CDR3 bases: TGTGCCAGCAGCGTAGCTCCCTTGACCTCTTCCTCGACATATGGCTACACCTTC. This gives the protein CASSVAPLTSSSTYGYTF.

This clone was seen more than once but under ten times. V and J are TRBV19 and TRBJ2-3, with a weak D call TRBD1 (5 bases). The CDR3 totals 13 residues. V lost 7 bases to trimming and J lost 2 bases, with 10 bases between them. CDR1 and CDR2 (germline): LNHDA, SQIVND (reference sequence). For the CDR3, the DNA is TGTGCCAGTAAGGCAGGGCCCACAGATACGCAGTATTTT. Translation: CASKAGPTDTQYF.

This clone was detected a few times. The V and J genes are TRBV7-2 and TRBJ1-1; D gene uncertain. The CDR3 is made up of 12 amino acids. CDR1 and CDR2 (germline): SGHTA, FQGNSA. The germline V and J ends were trimmed by 8 bases and 4 bases, with 11 bases remaining between them. DNA of the CDR3: TGTGCCAGCGTCGCTTCGGGCACTGAAGCTTTCTTT. It specifies CASVASGTEAFF.

This clone turned up a few times. This chain links TRBV29-1 with TRBJ1-5; a weak D match, TRBD1 (6 bases). V was cut by 3 bases and J by 4 bases, with 10 bases left in between. In germline, CDR1 is SQVTM, CDR2 ANQGSEA. This CDR3 is built from 13 residues. CDR3 sequence: CSVEQGRNQPQHF. CDR3 sequence (DNA): TGCAGCGTTGAGCAGGGGAGGAATCAGCCCCAGCATTTT.

This clone was seen only a few times. The V gene is TRBV7-2, the J gene TRBJ2-4; the D gene could be TRBD1 or TRBD2 (5 bases each). V lost 3 bases and J 8 bases, leaving 17 bases between the germline ends. CDR1 and CDR2 (germline): SGHTA, FQGNSA. There are 15 residues in the CDR3. The CDR3, as DNA: TGTGCCAGCAGCTTGACTCGGGGCTGGGCAGACATTCAGTACTTC. Encoded protein: CASSLTRGWADIQYF.

CDR3 residues: CASSSQTGGIGYEQYF. In DNA form, the CDR3 reads TGTGCCAGCAGCTCCCAAACAGGGGGCATCGGGTACGAGCAGTACTTC. The chain carries TRBV7-9 and TRBJ2-7; 9 bases match TRBD1. J lost 4 bases, V lost 4 bases, and 11 bases had no gene match. The CDR3 has 16 amino acids. Germline V gives CDR1 SEHNR, CDR2 FQNEAQ (reference sequence).

The chain has TRBV20-1 and TRBJ2-4; D is unresolved. Between the trimmed V and J ends, which lost 0 bases and 8 bases, there was a span of 5 bases. This CDR3 has 11 residues. The V gene's germline CDR1 is DFQATT and CDR2 SNEGSKA (reference sequence). The CDR3 protein is CSAREGHIQYF. CDR3 DNA: TGCAGTGCTAGAGAAGGGCACATTCAGTACTTC.

This clone came up many times. J is TRBJ2-7 and V is TRBV12-5; TRBD1 might be the D (6 bases). This CDR3 region has 16 residues. V dropped 7 bases and J dropped 2 bases, with 21 bases sitting between them. Germline loops: CDR1 LGHNT, CDR2 FRNRAP. CDR3 sequence (DNA): TGTGCTAGTGTTCCACTCGGCCGGGACATCGCCTACGAGCAGTACTTC. Protein: CASVPLGRDIAYEQYF.

In its sample, this clone was seen a few times. The chain carries TRBV29-1 and TRBJ2-3; D ambiguous. Trimming pared 7 bases from V and 1 base from J, leaving 12 bases between. CDR1 is SQVTM, CDR2 ANQGSEA, per germline. CDR3 length: 13 residues. Here the CDR3 reads CSGVGGRTDTQYF. CDR3 bases: TGCAGCGGGGTGGGCGGTCGCACAGATACGCAGTATTTT.